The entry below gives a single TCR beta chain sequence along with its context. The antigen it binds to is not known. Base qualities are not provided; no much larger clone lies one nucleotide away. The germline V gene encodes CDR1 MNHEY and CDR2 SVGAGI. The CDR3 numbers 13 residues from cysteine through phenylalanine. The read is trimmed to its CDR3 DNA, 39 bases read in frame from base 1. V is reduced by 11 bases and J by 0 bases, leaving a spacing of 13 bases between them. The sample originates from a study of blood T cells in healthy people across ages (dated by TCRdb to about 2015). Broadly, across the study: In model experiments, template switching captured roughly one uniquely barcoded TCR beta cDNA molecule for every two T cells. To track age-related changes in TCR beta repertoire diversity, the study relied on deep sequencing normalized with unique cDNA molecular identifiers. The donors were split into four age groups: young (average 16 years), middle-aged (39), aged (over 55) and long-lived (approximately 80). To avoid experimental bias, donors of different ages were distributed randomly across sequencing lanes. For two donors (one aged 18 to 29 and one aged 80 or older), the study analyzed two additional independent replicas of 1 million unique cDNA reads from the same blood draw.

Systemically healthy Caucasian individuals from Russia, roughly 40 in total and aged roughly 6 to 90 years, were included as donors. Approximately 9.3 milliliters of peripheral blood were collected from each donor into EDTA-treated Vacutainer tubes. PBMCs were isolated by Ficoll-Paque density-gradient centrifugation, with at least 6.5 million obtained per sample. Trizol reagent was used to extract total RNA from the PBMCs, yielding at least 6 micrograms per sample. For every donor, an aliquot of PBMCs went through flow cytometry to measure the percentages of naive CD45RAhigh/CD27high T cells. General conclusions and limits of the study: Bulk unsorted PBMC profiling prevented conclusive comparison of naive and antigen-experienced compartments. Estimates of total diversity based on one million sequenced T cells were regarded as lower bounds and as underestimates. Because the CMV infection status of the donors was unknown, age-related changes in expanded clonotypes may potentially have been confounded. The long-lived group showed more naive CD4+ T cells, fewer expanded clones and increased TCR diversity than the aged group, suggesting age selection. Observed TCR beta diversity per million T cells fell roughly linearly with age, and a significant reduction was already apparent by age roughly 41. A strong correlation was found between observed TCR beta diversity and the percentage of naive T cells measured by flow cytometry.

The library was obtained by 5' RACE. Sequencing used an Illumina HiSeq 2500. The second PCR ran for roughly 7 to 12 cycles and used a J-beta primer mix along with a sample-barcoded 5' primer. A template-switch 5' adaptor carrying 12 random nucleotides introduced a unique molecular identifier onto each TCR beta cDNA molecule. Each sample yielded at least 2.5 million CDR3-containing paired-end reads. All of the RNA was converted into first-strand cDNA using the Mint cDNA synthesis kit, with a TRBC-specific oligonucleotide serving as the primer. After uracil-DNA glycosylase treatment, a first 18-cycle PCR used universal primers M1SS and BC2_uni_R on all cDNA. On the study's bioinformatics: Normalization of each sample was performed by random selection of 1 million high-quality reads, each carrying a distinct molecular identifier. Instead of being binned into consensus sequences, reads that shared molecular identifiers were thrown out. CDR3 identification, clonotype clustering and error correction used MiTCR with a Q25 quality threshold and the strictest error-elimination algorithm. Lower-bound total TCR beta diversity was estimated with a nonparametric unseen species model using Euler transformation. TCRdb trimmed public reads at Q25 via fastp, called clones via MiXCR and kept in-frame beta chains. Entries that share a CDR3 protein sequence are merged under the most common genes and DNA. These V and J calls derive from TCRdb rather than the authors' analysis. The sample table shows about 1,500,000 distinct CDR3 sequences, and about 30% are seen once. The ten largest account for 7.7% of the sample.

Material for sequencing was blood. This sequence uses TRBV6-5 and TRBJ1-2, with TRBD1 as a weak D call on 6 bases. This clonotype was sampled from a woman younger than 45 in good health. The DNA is TGTGCCGGCAAACAGGGCACTAACTATGGCTACACCTTC. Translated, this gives CAGKQGTNYGYTF.